The T cell receptor beta chain under discussion was sequenced for a study of T cells after yellow fever vaccination. In this sample, this clonotype turned up many times. TCRdb reprocessed the 5' RACE reads with MiXCR, giving one entry per CDR3 protein. The table includes over 130,000 distinct CDR3 sequences, less than 9.5% detected once. The V and J ends lost 2 bases and 1 base respectively, with 12 bases between them. Germline V gene data show CDR1 as WNHNN and CDR2 as SYGVQD (reference sequence). This CDR3 has 15 residues. The rearrangement uses TRBV10-1 and TRBJ2-7; D is tentatively TRBD1 or TRBD2 (5 bases each). Material: CD4+ T cells sorted from PBMCs, obtained 5 days after the yellow fever booster vaccination. The origin of this receptor is a young man who received the YFV17D yellow fever vaccine. This chain's CDR3 is CASSELGDPSYEQYF. The CDR3 DNA reads as TGCGCCAGCAGTGAGCTAGGGGACCCTTCCTACGAGCAGTACTTC.